The 16 T cell receptor beta chains listed next were all sequenced from one sample in a study of blood T cell repertoires in COVID-19. The protocol was immunoSEQ multiplex PCR, while the TCRdb copy is restricted to in-frame clones and leaves out a portion. The table records more than 95,000 clones, 65% to 90% of them present only once. The specimen sequenced was peripheral blood. Source of these receptors: a man older than 75 with active or convalescent COVID-19.

This clone was observed once. The gene calls are TRBV27 and TRBJ2-3; TRBD2 matches at 7 bases. From germline, CDR1 is MNHEY and CDR2 SMNVEV (reference sequence). V dropped 0 bases and J dropped 4; count of bases not matched to a gene: 7. This CDR3 is 16 amino acids long. The CDR3 loop is CASSLSGGGLSDTQYF. Written as DNA, the CDR3 is TGTGCCAGCAGTTTATCGGGGGGAGGGCTATCAGATACGCAGTATTTT.

The chain couples TRBV5-4 to TRBJ1-1; 7 bases fit TRBD1. With 0 bases clipped from V and 1 base from J, the junction kept 3 bases outside the gene matches. This CDR3 has 15 amino acids. From germline, CDR1 is SGHNT and CDR2 YYREEE (reference sequence). The CDR3 protein is CASSLGQGENTEAFF. DNA of the CDR3: TGTGCCAGCAGCTTGGGACAGGGAGAGAACACTGAAGCTTTCTTT.

The chain couples TRBV18 to TRBJ2-3; D may be TRBD2 (5 bases). Trimming removed 3 bases from V and 0 bases from J, with 19 bases in between. The CDR3 has 18 residues. CDR1 is KGHSH and CDR2 is LQKENI in the germline V gene. The CDR3 here is CASSPLLILANSTDTQYF. The CDR3 DNA follows: TGTGCCAGCTCACCGCTCCTTATATTAGCGAATAGCACAGATACGCAGTATTTT.

This chain joins TRBV7-3 and TRBJ1-1; 10 bases are a match to TRBD1. This CDR3 comprises 14 residues. Germline values: CDR1 SGHTA, CDR2 FQGTGA. With V trimmed by 5 bases and J by 6 bases, 6 bases remained unmatched. CDR3 coding DNA: TGTGCCAGCAGCCCGACAGGGGGCTTGGCTGAAGCTTTCTTT. This codes for CASSPTGGLAEAFF.

The gene calls are TRBV3-1 (or the pseudogene TRBV3-2) and TRBJ1-5; possibly TRBD1 for D (5 bases). This CDR3 is built from 16 residues. V lost 4 bases and J 3 bases, leaving 16 bases between the germline ends. Germline V gives CDR1 LGHDT, CDR2 YNNKEL (reference sequence). In DNA, the CDR3 is TGTGCCAGCAGCCTTGGAAACGGGGGGGTCAATCAGCCCCAGCATTTT. Its protein is CASSLGNGGVNQPQHF.

V is TRBV30 and J is TRBJ1-1; 12 bases agree with TRBD1. This CDR3 is 15 amino acids long. V dropped 4 bases and J dropped 3; count of bases not matched to a gene: 6. Germline V gene sequence: CDR1 GTSNPN, CDR2 SVGIG (reference sequence). The CDR3 is CAWTGTGGAYTEAFF. CDR3 nucleotides: TGTGCCTGGACCGGGACAGGGGGCGCTTACACTGAAGCTTTCTTT.

The chain's CDR3 is CASSQRYGALRRGGSYNEQFF. The CDR3 DNA reads TGTGCCAGCAGCCAACGTTACGGGGCACTTAGGCGGGGGGGCTCCTACAATGAGCAGTTCTTC. The chain combines TRBV7-8 with TRBJ2-1; 9 bases line up with TRBD2. The CDR3 has 21 residues. The V gene end was trimmed by 5 bases and the J gene end by 0 bases; junction bases not matched to a gene: 20. Germline CDR1 SGHVS, CDR2 FQNEAQ. Based on the CDR3 plus reference TRBV7-8 and TRBJ2-1, the full variable domain is GAGVSQSPRYKVAKRGQDVALRCDPISGHVSLFWYQQALGQGPEFLTYFQNEAQLDKSGLPSDRFFAERPEGSVSTLKIQRTQQEDSAVYLCASSQRYGALRRGGSYNEQFFGPGTRLTVL.

This clone was recorded once. DNA of the CDR3: TGTGCCAGTAGTATCGGCCCGGGAAACTACGAGCAGTACTTC. Its protein product is CASSIGPGNYEQYF. The chain combines TRBV19 with TRBJ2-7; TRBD2 might be the D (5 bases). Germline V gene lookup returns CDR1 LNHDA and CDR2 SQIVND (reference sequence). CDR3 length: 14 amino acids. Trimming stripped 3 bases from V and 3 bases from J, with 12 bases between.

This clone came up once. CDR3: CASRPDRDYPYGYTF. The CDR3 DNA sequence: TGTGCCAGTAGACCGGACAGGGATTACCCCTATGGCTACACCTTC. The chain has TRBV19 and TRBJ1-2; 8 bases match TRBD1. The V and J ends lost 6 bases and 4 bases, in that order; junction bases with no gene match: 10. Looked up from germline, CDR1 is LNHDA and CDR2 is SQIVND (reference sequence). The CDR3 has 15 residues.

The chain links TRBV9 to TRBJ2-3; TRBD1 might be the D (6 bases). Germline lookup yields CDR1 SGDLS and CDR2 YYNGEE. Between the trimmed V and J ends, which lost 0 bases and 2 bases, there was a span of 10 bases. This CDR3 is built from 15 residues. CDR3 in amino acids: CASSVGAGDTDTQYF. The CDR3 region has the DNA TGTGCCAGCAGCGTAGGGGCAGGGGACACAGATACGCAGTATTTT. Full variable domain (remainder filled in from reference TRBV9 and TRBJ2-3): DSGVTQTPKHLITATGQRVTLRCSPRSGDLSVYWYQQSLDQGLQFLIQYYNGEERAKGNILERFSAQQFPDLHSELNLSSLELGDSALYFCASSVGAGDTDTQYFGPGTRLTVL.

This chain uses TRBV7-2 with TRBJ1-2; 9 nucleotides align to TRBD1. J lost 6 bases, V lost 7 bases, and 6 bases had no gene match. CDR3 length: 13 residues. Germline V gene data show CDR1 as SGHTA and CDR2 as FQGNSA. Here the CDR3 DNA reads TGTGCCAGCAACCGACAGGGGGAGAATGGCTACACCTTC. Translating gives CASNRQGENGYTF.

The chain recombines TRBV4-2 with TRBJ2-7, with 9 nucleotides matching TRBD2. Germline V lookup: CDR1 LGHNA, CDR2 YNFKEQ. V lost 3 bases, J lost 2 bases, and 2 bases stayed unmatched. This CDR3 has 14 residues. The CDR3 here is CASSQTSGTYEQYF. CDR3 bases: TGTGCCAGCAGCCAGACTAGCGGTACCTACGAGCAGTACTTC.

The chain has TRBV5-4 and TRBJ2-1; TRBD2 aligns across 9 bases. The CDR3 has 15 residues. The germline gives CDR1 SGHNT, CDR2 YYREEE (reference sequence). The V and J ends lost 0 bases and 3 bases, in that order; junction bases with no gene match: 1. Here the CDR3 DNA reads TGTGCCAGCAGCTTGGGCGGGGGGGACTACAATGAGCAGTTCTTC. Translating gives CASSLGGGDYNEQFF.

The V and J genes are TRBV18 and TRBJ1-2; TRBD1 matches 7 bases. Germline values: CDR1 KGHSH, CDR2 LQKENI. The CDR3 contains 15 residues. Trimming at V came to 5 bases and at J to 4 bases, leaving 10 bases not matched to a gene. The CDR3 DNA sequence: TGTGCCAGCTCATTAACCCGGGACAGTTCCTATGGCTACACCTTC. It yields the protein CASSLTRDSSYGYTF.

The chain combines TRBV9 with TRBJ1-4; 9 bases fit TRBD1. J lost 6 bases, V lost 4 bases, and 13 bases had no gene match. Germline assignment: CDR1 SGDLS and CDR2 YYNGEE. The CDR3 runs 17 residues. Here the CDR3 DNA reads TGTGCCAGCAGCCCTGGACAGGGGTGGATTTCGGATGAAAAACTGTTTTTT. Amino acids: CASSPGQGWISDEKLFF.

The chain combines TRBV2 with TRBJ1-1; tentatively, D is TRBD1 (6 bases). The CDR3 sequence is 12 residues long. V lost 6 bases and J lost 8, with 13 bases in between. The germline V gene encodes CDR1 SNHLY and CDR2 FYNNEI. CDR3 DNA: TGTGCCAGCAGGGTTGATGGGGGCGAAGCTTTCTTT. This translates into CASRVDGGEAFF.